This T cell receptor (beta chain) was identified during a study of cytomegalovirus exposure and HLA in healthy donors. The overall study: Around 180 million T cells yielded some 120 million unique TCR beta sequences in earlier analysis.

Germline CDR1 reads LNHDA; CDR2 reads SQIVND (reference sequence). This CDR3 is 15 amino acids long. Unmatched junction bases numbered 4, after V lost 6 bases and J lost 1 base. Primers: 60 Vbeta forward and 13 Jbeta reverse. The repertoire was sequenced with immunoSEQ multiplex PCR; TCRdb's copy has only in-frame clones and lacks some. The sample carries about 140,000 clones, roughly 80% recorded once. Input material: PBMCs. V is TRBV19 and J is TRBJ2-7, with 12 bases matching TRBD2. The clonotype was recovered from a female donor in good health and CMV-seronegative. CDR3 nucleotide sequence: TGTGCCAGTAGCCAAGGACTAGCGGGATCCTACGAGCAGTACTTC. Protein: CASSQGLAGSYEQYF.